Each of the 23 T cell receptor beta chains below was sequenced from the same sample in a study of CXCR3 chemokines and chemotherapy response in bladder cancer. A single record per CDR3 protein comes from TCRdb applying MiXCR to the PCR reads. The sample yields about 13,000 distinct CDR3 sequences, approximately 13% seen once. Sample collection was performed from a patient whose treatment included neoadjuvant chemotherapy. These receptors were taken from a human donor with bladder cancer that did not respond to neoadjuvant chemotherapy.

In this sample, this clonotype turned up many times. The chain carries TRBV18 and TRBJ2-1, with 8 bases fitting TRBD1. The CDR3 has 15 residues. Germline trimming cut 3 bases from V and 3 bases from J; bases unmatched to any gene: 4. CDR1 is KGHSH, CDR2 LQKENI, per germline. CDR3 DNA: TGTGCCAGCTCACCTCCGGGACAGGACTACAATGAGCAGTTCTTC. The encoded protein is CASSPPGQDYNEQFF.

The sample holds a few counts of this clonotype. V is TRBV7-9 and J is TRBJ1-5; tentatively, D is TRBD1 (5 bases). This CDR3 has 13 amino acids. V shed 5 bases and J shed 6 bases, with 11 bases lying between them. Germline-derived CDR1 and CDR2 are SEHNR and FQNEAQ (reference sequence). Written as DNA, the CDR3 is TGTGCCAGCAGCGCGGACATATTTCAGCCCCAGCATTTT. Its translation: CASSADIFQPQHF.

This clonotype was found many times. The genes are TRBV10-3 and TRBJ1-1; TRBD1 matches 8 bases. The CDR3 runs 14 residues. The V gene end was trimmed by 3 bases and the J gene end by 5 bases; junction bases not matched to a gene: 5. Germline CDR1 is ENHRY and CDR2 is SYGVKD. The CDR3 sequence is CAISDDRGRTEAFF. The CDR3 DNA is TGTGCCATCAGTGATGACAGGGGAAGGACTGAAGCTTTCTTT.

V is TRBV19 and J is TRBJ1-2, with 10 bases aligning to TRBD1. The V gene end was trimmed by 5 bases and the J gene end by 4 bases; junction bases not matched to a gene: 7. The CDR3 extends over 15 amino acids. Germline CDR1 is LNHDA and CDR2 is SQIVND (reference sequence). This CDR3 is CASSPWDRGTYGYTF. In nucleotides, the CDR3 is TGTGCCAGTAGTCCTTGGGACAGGGGCACCTATGGCTACACCTTC.

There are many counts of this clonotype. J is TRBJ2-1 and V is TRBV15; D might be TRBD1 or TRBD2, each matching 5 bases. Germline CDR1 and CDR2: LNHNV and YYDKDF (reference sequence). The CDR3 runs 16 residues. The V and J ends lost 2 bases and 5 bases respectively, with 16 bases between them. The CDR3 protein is CATSRLGTSRDNEQFF. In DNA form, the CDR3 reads TGTGCCACCAGCAGATTGGGGACGTCTCGGGACAATGAGCAGTTCTTC.

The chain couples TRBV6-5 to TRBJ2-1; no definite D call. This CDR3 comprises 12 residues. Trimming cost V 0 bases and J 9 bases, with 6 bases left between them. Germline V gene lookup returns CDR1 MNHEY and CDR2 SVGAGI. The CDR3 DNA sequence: TGTGCCAGCAGTTACTCGCAAAGTGAGCAGTTCTTC. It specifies CASSYSQSEQFF.

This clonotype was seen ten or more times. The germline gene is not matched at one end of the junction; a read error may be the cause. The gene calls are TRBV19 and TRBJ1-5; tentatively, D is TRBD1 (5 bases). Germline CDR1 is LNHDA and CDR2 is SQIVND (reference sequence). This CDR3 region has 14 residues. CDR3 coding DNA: TGTGCCAGTAGGAGTCAGGGAGGCAACCAGCCCCAGCATTTT. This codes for CASRSQGGNQPQHF.

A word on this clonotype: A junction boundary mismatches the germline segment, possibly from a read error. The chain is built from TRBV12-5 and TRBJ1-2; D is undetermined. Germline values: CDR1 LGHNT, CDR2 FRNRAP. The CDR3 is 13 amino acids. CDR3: CASGLQSNYSYTF. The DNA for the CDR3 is TGTGCTAGTGGGCTACAGAGTAACTATAGCTACACCTTC.

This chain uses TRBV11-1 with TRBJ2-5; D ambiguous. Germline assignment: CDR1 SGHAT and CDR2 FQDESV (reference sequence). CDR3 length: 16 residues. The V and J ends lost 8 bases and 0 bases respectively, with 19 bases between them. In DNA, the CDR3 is TGTGCCAGCTCCAGAGGCTTGGACCTGTACCAAGAGACCCAGTACTTC. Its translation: CASSRGLDLYQETQYF.

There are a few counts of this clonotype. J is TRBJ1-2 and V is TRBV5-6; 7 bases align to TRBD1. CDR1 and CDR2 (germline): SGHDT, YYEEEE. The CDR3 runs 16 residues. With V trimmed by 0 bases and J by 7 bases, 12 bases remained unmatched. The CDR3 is CASSLARKGASAGYTF. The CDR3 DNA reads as TGTGCCAGCAGCTTGGCCCGGAAGGGGGCGTCGGCTGGCTACACCTTC.

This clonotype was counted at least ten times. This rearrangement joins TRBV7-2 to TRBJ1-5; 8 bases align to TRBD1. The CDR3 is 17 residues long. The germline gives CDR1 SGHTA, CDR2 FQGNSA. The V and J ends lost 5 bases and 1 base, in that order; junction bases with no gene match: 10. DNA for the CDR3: TGTGCCAGCAGCCAGGCCCGAGGACAGGGAAGCAATCAGCCCCAGCATTTT. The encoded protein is CASSQARGQGSNQPQHF.

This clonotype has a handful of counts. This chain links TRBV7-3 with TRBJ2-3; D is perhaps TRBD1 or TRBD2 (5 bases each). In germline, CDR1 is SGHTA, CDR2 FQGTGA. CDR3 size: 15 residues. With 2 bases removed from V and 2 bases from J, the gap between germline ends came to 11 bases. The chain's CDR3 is CASSLGTGPTDTQYF. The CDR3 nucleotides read TGTGCCAGCAGCTTAGGGACGGGCCCCACAGATACGCAGTATTTT.

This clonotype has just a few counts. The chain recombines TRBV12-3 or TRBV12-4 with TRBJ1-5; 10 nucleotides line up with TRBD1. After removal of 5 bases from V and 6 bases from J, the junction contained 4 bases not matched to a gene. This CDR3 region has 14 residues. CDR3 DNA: TGTGCCAGCAGTCGGGACAGGGGAGCTCAGCCCCAGCATTTT. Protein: CASSRDRGAQPQHF.

CDR3 region: CASSLSSASGRGEQYF. The CDR3 region has the DNA TGTGCCAGCAGTTTATCGTCCGCTAGCGGGAGAGGCGAGCAGTACTTC. The rearrangement uses TRBV27 and TRBJ2-7; 10 positions agree with TRBD2. The CDR3 totals 16 residues. Germline trimming cut 0 bases from V and 6 bases from J; bases unmatched to any gene: 8. Germline values: CDR1 MNHEY, CDR2 SMNVEV (reference sequence).

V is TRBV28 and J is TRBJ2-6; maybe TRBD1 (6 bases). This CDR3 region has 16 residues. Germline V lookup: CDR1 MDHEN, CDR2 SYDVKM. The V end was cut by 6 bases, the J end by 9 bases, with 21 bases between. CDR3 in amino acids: CASSLTQGGEGNVLTF. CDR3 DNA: TGTGCCAGCAGCCTCACCCAAGGGGGTGAAGGCAACGTCCTGACTTTC.

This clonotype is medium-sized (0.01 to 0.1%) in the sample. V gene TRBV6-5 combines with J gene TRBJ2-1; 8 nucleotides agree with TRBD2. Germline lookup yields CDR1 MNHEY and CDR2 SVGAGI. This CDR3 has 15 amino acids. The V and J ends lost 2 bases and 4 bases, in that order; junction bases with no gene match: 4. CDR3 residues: CASSYGLAGYNEQFF. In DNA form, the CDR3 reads TGTGCCAGCAGTTACGGGCTAGCGGGTTACAATGAGCAGTTCTTC.

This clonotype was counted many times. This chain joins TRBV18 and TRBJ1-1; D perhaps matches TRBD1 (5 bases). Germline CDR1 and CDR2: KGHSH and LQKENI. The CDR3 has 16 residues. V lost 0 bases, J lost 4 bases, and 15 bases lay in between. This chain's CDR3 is CASSPPGVKASTEAFF. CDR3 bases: TGTGCCAGCTCACCACCGGGGGTCAAAGCAAGCACTGAAGCTTTCTTT.

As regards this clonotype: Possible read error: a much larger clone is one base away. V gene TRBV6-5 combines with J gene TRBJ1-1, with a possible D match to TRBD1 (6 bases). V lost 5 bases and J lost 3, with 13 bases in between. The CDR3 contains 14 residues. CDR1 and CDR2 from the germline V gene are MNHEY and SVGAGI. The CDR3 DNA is TGTGCCAGCAGTAAACAGGGAGCATACACTGAAGCTTTCTTT. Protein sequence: CASSKQGAYTEAFF.

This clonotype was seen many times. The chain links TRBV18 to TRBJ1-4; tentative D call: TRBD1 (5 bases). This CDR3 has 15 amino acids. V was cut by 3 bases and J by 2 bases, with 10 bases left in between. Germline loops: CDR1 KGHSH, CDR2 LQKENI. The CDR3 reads CASSPLGGTNEKLFF. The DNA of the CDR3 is TGTGCCAGCTCACCGCTTGGGGGGACTAATGAAAAACTGTTTTTT. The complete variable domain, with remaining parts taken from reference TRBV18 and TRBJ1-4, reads NAGVMQNPRHLVRRRGQEARLRCSPMKGHSHVYWYRQLPEEGLKFMVYLQKENIIDESGMPKERFSAEFPKEGPSILRIQQVVRGDSAAYFCASSPLGGTNEKLFFGSGTQLSVL.

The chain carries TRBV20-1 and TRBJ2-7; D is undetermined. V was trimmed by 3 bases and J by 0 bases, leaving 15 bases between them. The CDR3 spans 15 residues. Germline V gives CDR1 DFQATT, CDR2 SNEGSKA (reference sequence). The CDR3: CSARVPLTSSYEQYF. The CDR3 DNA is TGCAGTGCTAGGGTTCCTTTGACATCCTCCTACGAGCAGTACTTC.

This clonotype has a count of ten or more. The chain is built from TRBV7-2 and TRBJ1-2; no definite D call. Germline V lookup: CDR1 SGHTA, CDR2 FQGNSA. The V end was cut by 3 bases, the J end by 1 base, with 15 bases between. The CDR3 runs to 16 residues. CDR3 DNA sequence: TGTGCCAGCAGCTTGGGCGGGTCGAAAATTAACTATGGCTACACCTTC. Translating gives CASSLGGSKINYGYTF.

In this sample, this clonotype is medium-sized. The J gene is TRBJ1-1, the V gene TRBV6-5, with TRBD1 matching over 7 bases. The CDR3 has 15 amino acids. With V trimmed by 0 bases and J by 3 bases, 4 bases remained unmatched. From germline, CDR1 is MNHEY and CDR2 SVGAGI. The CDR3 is CASSYSRQGDTEAFF. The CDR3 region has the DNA TGTGCCAGCAGTTACTCCCGACAGGGCGACACTGAAGCTTTCTTT.

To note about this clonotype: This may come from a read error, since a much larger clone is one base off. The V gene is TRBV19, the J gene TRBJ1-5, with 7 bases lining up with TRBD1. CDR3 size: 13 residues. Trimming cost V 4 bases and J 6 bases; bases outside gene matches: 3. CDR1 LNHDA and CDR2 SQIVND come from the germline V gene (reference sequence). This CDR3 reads CASSKDRVQPQHF. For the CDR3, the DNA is TGTGCCAGTAGTAAAGACAGGGTTCAGCCCCAGCATTTT.